These 8 T cell receptor beta chains were all obtained from the same sample, sequenced in a study of MAIT cells during Salmonella Paratyphi A infection. These receptors' antigens are unknown. This sample's time point: before S. Paratyphi A challenge (baseline). Flow cytometry identified and sorted MAIT cells as Valpha7.2+ CD161+ T cells. From the 5' RACE reads, TCRdb called clonotypes with MiXCR, one entry per CDR3 protein. This table holds around 620 distinct CDR3 sequences, over 12% found once. Points from the study as a whole: MAIT TRBV usage was oligoclonal, favouring TRBV20 and TRBV6.

The sample here was MAIT cells from PBMCs, taken at the first sampling point of the challenge study. Receptors originate from a person aged 18-70 years who was deliberately infected with Salmonella Paratyphi A in a paratyphoid fever challenge study.

This chain uses TRBV20-1 with TRBJ2-5, with TRBD2 matching 8 bases. The CDR3 has 13 amino acids. V was clipped by 1 base and J by 4 bases; unmatched bases: 2. In germline, CDR1 is DFQATT, CDR2 SNEGSKA (reference sequence). The CDR3 reads CSARAGGRETQYF. The CDR3 DNA reads TGCAGTGCTAGAGCGGGGGGGCGAGAGACCCAGTACTTC.

By share of the sample, this clonotype is large. This chain connects TRBV20-1 to TRBJ2-7, with 9 bases fitting TRBD1. V shed 2 bases, J shed 3 bases, and the junction held 5 bases outside the gene matches. Germline loops: CDR1 DFQATT, CDR2 SNEGSKA (reference sequence). CDR3 length equals 14 residues. The CDR3 spells CSARLQGADYEQYF. Written as DNA, the CDR3 is TGCAGTGCTAGACTACAGGGGGCAGACTACGAGCAGTACTTC.

This clonotype was recorded a few times. The rearrangement uses TRBV3-1 and TRBJ2-5, with 8 nucleotides matching TRBD2. V gave up 0 bases and J gave up 5 bases; unmatched junction bases: 14. This CDR3 contains 18 residues. Germline V gene lookup returns CDR1 LGHDT and CDR2 YNNKEL (reference sequence). CDR3 sequence (DNA): TGTGCCAGCAGCCAAGAGTACGGAAGCGGGGGCCGGGGGGAGACCCAGTACTTC. This encodes CASSQEYGSGGRGETQYF.

Relative to its sample, this clonotype is medium-sized. The chain uses TRBV20-1 and TRBJ2-7; 7 nucleotides align to TRBD2. Germline V gene data show CDR1 as DFQATT and CDR2 as SNEGSKA (reference sequence). The CDR3 consists of 14 residues. V lost 2 bases to trimming and J lost 2 bases; unmatched junction nucleotides: 6. CDR3 amino acids: CSARNAGDTYEQYF. CDR3 DNA sequence: TGCAGTGCTAGAAATGCGGGGGATACCTACGAGCAGTACTTC.

With regard to this clonotype: A single base separates this from a much larger clone, so it may be a read error. Because the CDR3 is missing its conserved closing phenylalanine or tryptophan, this is likely a read error. The chain joins TRBV20-1 to TRBJ2-5, with 10 bases that match TRBD1. This CDR3 contains 14 residues. The V gene's germline CDR1 is DFQATT and CDR2 SNEGSKA (reference sequence). J lost 4 bases, V lost 5 bases, and 7 bases had no gene match. CDR3 coding DNA: TGCAGTGCTGGGACAGGGGAGGTCCGAGAGACCCAGTACTGC. Translation gives CSAGTGEVRETQYC.

By its share, this clonotype is large. The CDR3 bases are TGCAGTGCTCCCAGGGGAGAAACTGAAGCTTTCTTT. It yields the protein CSAPRGETEAFF. The rearrangement joins TRBV20-1 to TRBJ1-1; a possible D gene is TRBD1 (6 bases). Germline V lookup: CDR1 DFQATT, CDR2 SNEGSKA (reference sequence). The CDR3 spans 12 residues. Trimming pared 5 bases from V and 5 bases from J, leaving 12 bases between.

The chain couples TRBV6-1 to TRBJ2-6, with D possibly TRBD1 on 6 matching bases. The CDR3 runs to 15 residues. Germline-derived CDR1 and CDR2 are MNHNS and SASEGT. Trimming removed 5 bases at V and 0 bases at J, with 8 bases between. The CDR3 loop is CASSTDSSGANVLTF. The DNA for the CDR3 is TGTGCCAGCAGTACGGACAGCTCTGGGGCCAACGTCCTGACTTTC.

This sequence joins TRBV20-1 and TRBJ2-5, with D maybe TRBD2 (7 bases). Trimming took off 6 bases at V and 4 bases at J, with 12 bases between the two ends. The CDR3 has 12 amino acids. Germline V CDR1 and CDR2: DFQATT, SNEGSKA (reference sequence). Here the CDR3 reads CSAFGGRETQYF. The CDR3 DNA is TGCAGTGCCTTCGGGGGGCGAGAGACCCAGTACTTC.